At least ten counts were recorded for the clone carrying this TCR beta chain. What it binds is unknown. This record comes from a study of T cells in Graves' hyperthyroidism and ophthalmopathy. Study findings and constraints: A median approximately 6.8 months before onset, the model predicted ophthalmopathy.

RNA transcripts served as the template for amplifying TCR beta CDR3 regions. RT-PCR in the first round (using the HTBI primer set) targeted the TCR CDR3. TCRdb processed the multiplex PCR reads anew with MiXCR; each CDR3 protein has one entry. The data contain about 520,000 distinct CDR3 sequences, roughly a quarter of them singletons. The CDR3 contains 16 residues. Trimming took 2 bases from V and 2 from J, leaving 15 bases between them. Each ophthalmopathy patient scored at least 3 on the Clinical Activity Score and at least 4 on NOSPECS grade, with duration under 3 months. Fresh peripheral blood, more than 8 ml of it, supplied the PBMCs.

The sequence was collected from a woman aged 30 to 39 with Graves' ophthalmopathy. The chain joins TRBV12-3 or TRBV12-4 to TRBJ1-2; D unresolved. Sequences were obtained from blood. The CDR3 nucleotides are TGTGCCAGCAGTTTAATTTTCTCGAGGATAAACTATGGCTACACCTTC. Translation: CASSLIFSRINYGYTF.